The clone carrying this TCR beta chain was found a few times. This sample was included in a study of cytomegalovirus exposure and HLA in healthy donors. V was shortened by 5 bases and J by 5 bases, with 19 bases between the two germline ends. The CDR3 length is 16 residues. Looked up from germline, CDR1 is SGHTA and CDR2 is FQGNSA. Both 60 Vbeta primers and 13 Jbeta primers went into the PCR. Method: immunoSEQ multiplex PCR; TCRdb's copy keeps in-frame clones and lacks some. The table shows about 110,000 clones, with approximately 70% occurring only once. Healthy people donating bone marrow made up the donors.

The receptor was isolated from a woman in her 70s in good health and CMV-seropositive. The rearrangement joins TRBV7-2 to TRBJ2-1; possible D gene TRBD1, 5 bases. Sequences were obtained from PBMCs. The CDR3 spells CASSPGSRLANNEQFF. The CDR3 DNA follows: TGTGCCAGCAGCCCAGGGTCCCGGCTCGCAAACAATGAGCAGTTCTTC.